One sample yielded the 24 T cell receptor beta chains listed below, sequenced in a study of T cell changes during pregnancy in multiple sclerosis. Libraries were prepared by immunoSEQ multiplex PCR; TCRdb keeps only in-frame clonotypes and omits some of them. There are 100,000 or so clones in the sample; approximately 95% occur only once, and over 1.5% lies in the top ten. Sequenced material: peripheral blood, taken after pregnancy. These receptors all come from a female donor in good health, enrolled as a control in a pregnancy study.

The chain employs TRBV6-5 and TRBJ1-1, with 8 bases matching TRBD1. Looked up from germline, CDR1 is MNHEY and CDR2 is SVGAGI. This CDR3 region has 14 residues. V lost 2 bases and J lost 5; bases outside the gene matches: 4. The CDR3 DNA follows: TGTGCCAGCAGTTACGGACAGGGTGGTACTGAAGCTTTCTTT. It yields the protein CASSYGQGGTEAFF.

The V gene is TRBV5-4, the J gene TRBJ2-1; D is ambiguous. Germline CDR1 is SGHNT and CDR2 is YYREEE (reference sequence). The CDR3 consists of 12 residues. The V end was cut by 4 bases, the J end by 4 bases, with 6 bases between. CDR3 in amino acids: CASSPGYNEQFF. In DNA, the CDR3 is TGTGCCAGCAGCCCCGGGTACAATGAGCAGTTCTTC.

The rearrangement links TRBV13 to TRBJ2-2; weak D call: TRBD1 (5 bases). V lost 5 bases and J lost 6, with 10 bases in between. Germline loops: CDR1 PRHDT, CDR2 FYEKMQ (reference sequence). The CDR3 runs 13 residues. The CDR3 DNA sequence: TGTGCCAGCAGCCCCAGGGTGGCCGGGGAGCTGTTTTTT. Residues: CASSPRVAGELFF.

The V call is TRBV4-2, the J call TRBJ2-1, with TRBD1 as a possible D gene (6 bases). V was shortened by 2 bases and J by 4 bases, with 12 bases between the two germline ends. The germline gives CDR1 LGHNA, CDR2 YNFKEQ. The CDR3 sequence is 15 residues long. The CDR3 DNA reads TGTGCCAGCAGCCAACCACGGGACATTTACAATGAGCAGTTCTTC. Amino acids: CASSQPRDIYNEQFF.

This chain uses TRBV7-8 with TRBJ2-5; a weak D match, TRBD2 (5 bases). The V gene lost 3 bases and the J gene lost 5 bases, with 7 bases spanning the gap. Germline-derived CDR1 and CDR2 are SGHVS and FQNEAQ. The CDR3 has 12 amino acids. CDR3 in DNA: TGTGCCAGCAGCTTTGAGGGCGAGACCCAGTACTTC. It encodes CASSFEGETQYF. The variable domain in full, with the rest retrieved from reference TRBV7-8 and TRBJ2-5, is GAGVSQSPRYKVAKRGQDVALRCDPISGHVSLFWYQQALGQGPEFLTYFQNEAQLDKSGLPSDRFFAERPEGSVSTLKIQRTQQEDSAVYLCASSFEGETQYFGPGTRLLVL.

This chain connects TRBV5-4 to TRBJ2-3; possible D gene TRBD2, 5 bases. V lost 0 bases, J lost 5 bases, and 10 bases lay in between. The V gene's germline CDR1 is SGHNT and CDR2 YYREEE (reference sequence). This CDR3 is built from 14 residues. The CDR3, as DNA: TGTGCCAGCAGCTTGGGTCCCGCGGGAGATACGCAGTATTTT. Translating it yields CASSLGPAGDTQYF. The variable domain in full, with the rest retrieved from reference TRBV5-4 and TRBJ2-3, is ETGVTQSPTHLIKTRGQQVTLRCSSQSGHNTVSWYQQALGQGPQFIFQYYREEENGRGNFPPRFSGLQFPNYSSELNVNALELDDSALYLCASSLGPAGDTQYFGPGTRLTVL.

This chain connects TRBV5-4 to TRBJ2-7; the D is unclear. The germline V and J ends were trimmed by 0 bases and 3 bases, with 7 bases remaining between them. CDR1 and CDR2 from the germline V gene are SGHNT and YYREEE (reference sequence). The CDR3 spans 13 residues. The DNA for the CDR3 is TGTGCCAGCAGCTTGGACACCAACTACGAGCAGTACTTC. Translation gives CASSLDTNYEQYF.

The chain employs TRBV7-2 and TRBJ2-5, with 9 bases matching TRBD2. Germline lookup yields CDR1 SGHTA and CDR2 FQGNSA. The V and J ends lost 5 bases and 9 bases, in that order; junction bases with no gene match: 19. The CDR3 has 17 residues. In DNA form, the CDR3 reads TGTGCCAGCAGCCGAGCTGGGGGGGGAGGCGGGAGGGCCCCCCAGTACTTC. It yields the protein CASSRAGGGGGRAPQYF.

The chain carries TRBV28 and TRBJ1-2; D is possibly TRBD1 (5 bases). Germline V CDR1 and CDR2: MDHEN, SYDVKM. There are 16 residues in the CDR3. The ends were cut back, 3 bases at V and 2 bases at J, with 16 bases in the middle. CDR3 DNA: TGTGCCAGCAGTTTGCCCAACGCAGGGTACAACTATGGCTACACCTTC. Protein: CASSLPNAGYNYGYTF.

This clone showed up just a few times. The chain combines TRBV28 with TRBJ1-1; unclear D gene. The CDR3 sequence is 13 residues long. CDR1 and CDR2 (germline): MDHEN, SYDVKM. Deletions cut 3 bases from V and 1 base from J, with 6 bases between. The CDR3 is CASSLRGNTEAFF. Written as DNA, the CDR3 is TGTGCCAGCAGTTTGCGGGGGAACACTGAAGCTTTCTTT.

The chain recombines TRBV28 with TRBJ1-1; D possibly corresponds to TRBD1 (6 bases). Trimming removed 5 bases at V and 3 bases at J, with 13 bases between. The CDR3 sequence is 14 residues long. Germline CDR1 is MDHEN and CDR2 is SYDVKM. This CDR3 is CASSTQGVYTEAFF. The DNA of the CDR3 is TGTGCCAGCAGTACACAGGGAGTGTACACTGAAGCTTTCTTT.

The chain has TRBV7-9 and TRBJ2-7, with 7 bases aligning to TRBD1. J was trimmed by 9 bases and V by 4 bases; bases with no gene match: 6. This CDR3 comprises 12 residues. Germline V gives CDR1 SEHNR, CDR2 FQNEAQ (reference sequence). CDR3 loop: CASSYGQAGQYF. Written as DNA, the CDR3 is TGTGCCAGCAGCTACGGACAGGCAGGGCAGTACTTC.

This chain uses TRBV29-1 with TRBJ2-7, with D perhaps TRBD1 (6 bases). V lost 3 bases and J 4 bases, leaving 19 bases between the germline ends. Germline V gene lookup returns CDR1 SQVTM and CDR2 ANQGSEA. CDR3 length: 15 amino acids. The CDR3 DNA is TGCAGCGTTGAGTTAACAGGGACGACAAGTTACGAGCAGTACTTC. Its translation: CSVELTGTTSYEQYF.

The rearrangement uses TRBV10-3 and TRBJ2-3; D gene ambiguous. Germline-derived CDR1 and CDR2 are ENHRY and SYGVKD. Trimming took off 1 base at V and 6 bases at J, with 5 bases between the two ends. This CDR3 comprises 12 residues. The CDR3 DNA is TGTGCCATCAGTGAGTTCGGGGATACGCAGTATTTT. Protein sequence: CAISEFGDTQYF.

CDR3 protein: CASTRHPATEAFF. Here the CDR3 DNA reads TGTGCCAGCACCCGACACCCAGCCACTGAAGCTTTCTTT. V gene TRBV6-5 combines with J gene TRBJ1-1; D remains ambiguous. Germline CDR1 MNHEY, CDR2 SVGAGI. The germline V and J ends were trimmed by 7 bases and 4 bases, with 13 bases remaining between them. This CDR3 has 13 residues.

The V and J genes are TRBV6-1 and TRBJ1-2, with 7 bases lining up with TRBD1. Losses at the gene ends were 2 bases for V and 6 bases for J; bases not matched to a gene: 6. The germline V gene encodes CDR1 MNHNS and CDR2 SASEGT. This CDR3 region has 14 residues. The DNA for the CDR3 is TGTGCCAGCAGTGAAAGACAGGGTTTAGATGGCTACACCTTC. Protein sequence: CASSERQGLDGYTF.

The chain links TRBV2 to TRBJ1-1, with no clear D. Germline lookup yields CDR1 SNHLY and CDR2 FYNNEI. The V end was cut by 0 bases, the J end by 6 bases, with 8 bases between. The CDR3 covers 13 residues. CDR3 DNA: TGTGCCAGCAGTGAAGCGGTCGGTGCTGAAGCTTTCTTT. This gives the protein CASSEAVGAEAFF.

The chain is built from TRBV11-1 and TRBJ2-5, with D perhaps matching TRBD2 (5 bases). Germline loops: CDR1 SGHAT, CDR2 FQDESV (reference sequence). The CDR3 is 15 residues long. Trimming took 5 bases from V and 5 from J, leaving 18 bases between them. The CDR3 sequence: CASSLPGFRGETQYF. CDR3 sequence (DNA): TGTGCCAGCAGCCTCCCGGGATTCCGAGGGGAGACCCAGTACTTC. The entire variable domain, with the rest obtained from reference TRBV11-1 and TRBJ2-5, is as follows: EAEVAQSPRYKITEKSQAVAFWCDPISGHATLYWYRQILGQGPELLVQFQDESVVDDSQLPKDRFSAERLKGVDSTLKIQPAELGDSAMYLCASSLPGFRGETQYFGPGTRLLVL.

This rearrangement joins TRBV11-2 to TRBJ2-7, with 9 bases identical to TRBD2. Germline V gene sequence: CDR1 SGHAT, CDR2 FQNNGV. This CDR3 contains 19 residues. V trimming: 1 base; J trimming: 2 bases; junction bases outside the gene matches: 15. The CDR3 sequence: CASSLVGPPGTSRTYEQYF. CDR3 bases: TGTGCCAGCAGCTTAGTTGGCCCTCCCGGGACTAGCCGAACCTACGAGCAGTACTTC.

The chain recombines TRBV2 with TRBJ2-5, with D uncertain. V lost 1 base and J 4 bases, leaving 7 bases between the germline ends. CDR3 length: 13 residues. Germline CDR1 SNHLY, CDR2 FYNNEI. The CDR3 sequence: CASSEGVIETQYF. The CDR3 coding sequence is TGTGCCAGCAGTGAAGGCGTTATAGAGACCCAGTACTTC.

Worth noting for this clone: At the DNA level, this CDR3 is encoded by other sequences in the same sample as well. This chain links TRBV27 with TRBJ2-2; 8 bases are a match to TRBD2. The CDR3 is made up of 15 amino acids. The V segment lost 2 bases and the J segment 6 bases; nucleotides outside the gene matches: 5. Germline CDR1 is MNHEY and CDR2 is SMNVEV (reference sequence). CDR3 nucleotide sequence: TGTGCCAGCAGTTTAAGTCTAGCGGGTGCCGGGGAGCTGTTTTTT. Its protein product is CASSLSLAGAGELFF.

V and J are TRBV28 and TRBJ1-5, with D perhaps matching TRBD1 (6 bases). CDR1 is MDHEN, CDR2 SYDVKM, per germline. The CDR3 is 12 residues long. The V gene lost 8 bases and the J gene lost 4 bases, with 9 bases spanning the gap. The CDR3 region is CASEDRNQPQHF. The CDR3 nucleotides are TGTGCCAGCGAGGACAGAAATCAGCCCCAGCATTTT.

The chain has TRBV2 and TRBJ2-3, with TRBD2 matching 7 bases. CDR1 and CDR2 from the germline V gene are SNHLY and FYNNEI. The CDR3 spans 16 residues. The ends lost 10 bases at V and 4 bases at J; junction bases unmatched: 17. As DNA, the CDR3 is TGTGCCACCCTCGGTGGCCGGGGAGGGGTGCCAGATACGCAGTATTTT. Protein: CATLGGRGGVPDTQYF.

V is TRBV28 and J is TRBJ2-7; 9 nucleotides align to TRBD2. The germline gives CDR1 MDHEN, CDR2 SYDVKM. CDR3 size: 13 residues. With 3 bases clipped from V and 3 bases from J, the junction kept 0 bases outside the gene matches. The CDR3 reads CASSLTSGYEQYF. The CDR3, as DNA: TGTGCCAGCAGTTTGACTAGCGGCTACGAGCAGTACTTC. The complete variable domain, with remaining parts taken from reference TRBV28 and TRBJ2-7, reads DVKVTQSSRYLVKRTGEKVFLECVQDMDHENMFWYRQDPGLGLRLIYFSYDVKMKEKGDIPEGYSVSREKKERFSLILESASTNQTSMYLCASSLTSGYEQYFGPGTRLTVT.